This T cell receptor beta chain was captured in a study of beta chain features in type 1 diabetes. Overall study context: Sorted cells numbering over 95,000,000 were examined across all samples.

Notes on the study in general: Patients with type 1 diabetes showed fewer VDJ junction insertions and more deletions. PCR might pick shorter templates more often, in the same way for patients and controls.

Every bit of the isolated RNA underwent reverse transcription, so sequencing read expressed TCRB transcripts. Sequenced by immunoSEQ multiplex PCR; TCRdb stores in-frame clones only, minus some. The sample lists some 230,000 clones, 7.5% to 10% seen once, with 0.034% in the top ten. V was trimmed by 2 bases and J by 1 base, leaving 9 bases between them. CDR1 and CDR2 from the germline V gene are SGHNT and YYREEE (reference sequence). The CDR3 totals 14 residues. CD4+ naive, central memory, regulatory and stem cell-like memory cells were sorted via CD45RO/CCR7/CD25/CD127/CD95/CD27. Worth noting for this clone: Its antigen remains unidentified.

V is TRBV5-4 and J is TRBJ1-1; maybe TRBD1 (6 bases). Material: naive CD4+ T cells from blood. This clonotype originated in a woman aged 18 to 35 in good health. CDR3 nucleotides: TGTGCCAGCAGCTTACAGGGATGGAACACTGAAGCTTTCTTT. Translating gives CASSLQGWNTEAFF.